This note documents a single T cell receptor (beta chain) sequence. These data belong to a study of blood T cell repertoires in COVID-19. Study overall: The study drew acute and convalescent COVID-19 samples from the United States, Italy and Spain. In each case, the material was cDNA or gDNA derived from T cells, B-cell-depleted T cells, or PBMCs.

Looked up from germline, CDR1 is MNHEY and CDR2 is SVGEGT. This CDR3 region has 15 residues. The ends lost 4 bases at V and 4 bases at J; junction bases unmatched: 3. As originally analysed: Using reference gene primer amplification, nucleated cell counts were estimated. Produced via immunoSEQ multiplex PCR; TCRdb's table is partial and in-frame only. V and J calls and clone size are given by that table; D and trimming were obtained from the DNA. The sample holds 250,000 or so clones; over 70% are singletons and the top ten take 3.3%. This rearrangement joins TRBV6-2 or TRBV6-3 to TRBJ1-6; TRBD1 agrees at 8 bases. This clonotype was obtained from an elderly woman with acute or convalescent COVID-19. Sequenced: peripheral blood. CDR3 coding DNA: TGTGCCAGCAGTTGGGACAGGAGATATAATTCACCCCTCCACTTT. Translated: CASSWDRRYNSPLHF.